What follows are 2 T cell receptor beta chains derived from one specimen sequenced in a study of T cell responses to AZD1222 COVID-19 vaccine. The table came from immunoSEQ multiplex PCR; TCRdb's copy has only in-frame clones and leaves some out. The sample carries 95,000 to 100,000 clones, 88% recorded once. Source: peripheral blood, taken 28 days after the second AZD1222 dose. The source of these receptors is an adult who received the AZD1222 COVID-19 vaccine.

This CDR3 is CASSLILAGAYEQYF. CDR3 DNA: TGTGCCAGCAGCTTAATACTAGCGGGAGCTTACGAGCAGTACTTC. The chain uses TRBV7-3 and TRBJ2-7, with TRBD2 identical over 11 bases. CDR1 and CDR2 (germline): SGHTA, FQGTGA. This CDR3 spans 15 amino acids. V dropped 1 base and J dropped 4; count of bases not matched to a gene: 3.

The V and J genes are TRBV29-1 and TRBJ2-1, with TRBD2 identical over 9 bases. Germline CDR1 reads SQVTM; CDR2 reads ANQGSEA. Trimming removed 3 bases from V and 4 bases from J; junction bases left unmatched: 7. The CDR3 has 15 residues. Here the CDR3 reads CSVDAPREGYNEQFF. Here the CDR3 DNA reads TGCAGCGTTGACGCCCCGCGGGAGGGTTACAATGAGCAGTTCTTC.